A single sample gave rise to the 8 T cell receptor beta chains below, sequenced in a study of blood T cell repertoires in COVID-19. This table comes from immunoSEQ multiplex PCR, and its TCRdb copy is limited to in-frame clones, with some not included. The table lists 160,000 or so clones, more than 70% of them singletons. Sequencing input: peripheral blood. These receptors all come from a man in his sixties with acute or convalescent COVID-19.

The chain combines TRBV7-2 with TRBJ1-1; unclear D gene. V gave up 5 bases and J gave up 5 bases, with 12 bases separating them. CDR3 length equals 13 residues. Germline CDR1 SGHTA, CDR2 FQGNSA. Written as DNA, the CDR3 is TGTGCCAGCAGCCTACAGTGGTCAACTGAAGCTTTCTTT. Encoded protein: CASSLQWSTEAFF.

Details on this clone: This CDR3 is also generated by other DNA sequences in the sample. In DNA form, the CDR3 reads TGTGCCAGCAGAGGACAGGAAAATTCACCCCTCCACTTT. Translating it yields CASRGQENSPLHF. V is TRBV12-3 or TRBV12-4 and J is TRBJ1-6, with TRBD1 matching 7 bases. Germline trimming cut 6 bases from V and 7 bases from J; bases unmatched to any gene: 3. There are 13 residues in the CDR3.

This chain links TRBV10-1 with TRBJ2-3; 7 bases fit TRBD2. Germline CDR1 WNHNN, CDR2 SYGVQD (reference sequence). There are 13 residues in the CDR3. The V gene end was trimmed by 7 bases and the J gene end by 1 base; junction bases not matched to a gene: 2. CDR3 DNA sequence: TGCGCCAGCAAAAGCGGGGGCACAGATACGCAGTATTTT. Amino acid sequence: CASKSGGTDTQYF.

The chain has TRBV6-5 and TRBJ1-5; possibly TRBD1 for D (6 bases). The CDR3 has 15 residues. Germline lookup yields CDR1 MNHEY and CDR2 SVGAGI. Trimming stripped 6 bases from V and 2 bases from J, with 14 bases between. CDR3 in amino acids: CASSSDRTGNQPQHF. CDR3 sequence (DNA): TGTGCCAGCAGCTCCGACAGGACGGGCAATCAGCCCCAGCATTTT.

The sample holds a few counts of this clone. The rearrangement links TRBV7-9 to TRBJ1-1; D is unclear. With 1 base removed from V and 2 bases from J, the gap between germline ends came to 8 bases. CDR3 length: 14 amino acids. Germline loops: CDR1 SEHNR, CDR2 FQNEAQ (reference sequence). CDR3 DNA: TGTGCCAGCAGCTTAGACGGCGGAAACACTGAAGCTTTCTTT. Its protein product is CASSLDGGNTEAFF.

The V call is TRBV19, the J call TRBJ2-3; TRBD1 aligns across 7 bases. The ends lost 6 bases at V and 4 bases at J; junction bases unmatched: 7. The CDR3 sequence is 14 residues long. Germline CDR1 LNHDA, CDR2 SQIVND (reference sequence). The CDR3 protein is CASRKQGWADTQYF. For the CDR3, the DNA is TGTGCCAGTAGGAAACAGGGGTGGGCAGATACGCAGTATTTT.

This chain joins TRBV5-1 and TRBJ2-7, with 7 bases matching TRBD1. The germline V gene has CDR1 SGHRS and CDR2 YFSETQ. After removal of 4 bases from V and 5 bases from J, the junction contained 6 bases not matched to a gene. The CDR3 runs to 13 residues. DNA of the CDR3: TGCGCCAGCAGCGTATGGGACAGCGACGAGCAGTACTTC. This codes for CASSVWDSDEQYF. Based on the CDR3 plus reference TRBV5-1 and TRBJ2-7, the full variable domain is KAGVTQTPRYLIKTRGQQVTLSCSPISGHRSVSWYQQTPGQGLQFLFEYFSETQRNKGNFPGRFSGRQFSNSRSEMNVSTLELGDSALYLCASSVWDSDEQYFGPGTRLTVT.

The J gene is TRBJ2-7, the V gene TRBV19; 8 bases map to TRBD2. The CDR3 covers 15 residues. Germline CDR1 LNHDA, CDR2 SQIVND (reference sequence). The trim removed 1 base at V and 2 bases at J, leaving 4 bases unmatched. The CDR3 region has the DNA TGTGCCAGTAGTATAGCAGCGGGGGATCCCTACGAGCAGTACTTC. It yields the protein CASSIAAGDPYEQYF.